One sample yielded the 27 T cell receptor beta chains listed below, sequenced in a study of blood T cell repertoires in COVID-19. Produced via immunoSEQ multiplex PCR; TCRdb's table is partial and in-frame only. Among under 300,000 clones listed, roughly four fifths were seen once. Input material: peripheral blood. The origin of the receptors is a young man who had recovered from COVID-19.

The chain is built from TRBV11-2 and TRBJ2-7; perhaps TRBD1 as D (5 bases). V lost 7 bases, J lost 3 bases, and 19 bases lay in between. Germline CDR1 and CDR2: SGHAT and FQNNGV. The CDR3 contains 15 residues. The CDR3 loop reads CASTSGAGANYEQYF. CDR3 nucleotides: TGTGCCAGCACCTCTGGGGCCGGAGCTAACTACGAGCAGTACTTC.

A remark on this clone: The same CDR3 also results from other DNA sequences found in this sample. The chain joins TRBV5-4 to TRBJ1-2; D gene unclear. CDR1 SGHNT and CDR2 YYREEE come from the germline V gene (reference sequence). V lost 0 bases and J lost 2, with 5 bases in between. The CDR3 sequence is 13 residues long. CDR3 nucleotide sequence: TGTGCCAGCAGCTTGGACGGGAACTATGGCTACACCTTC. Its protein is CASSLDGNYGYTF.

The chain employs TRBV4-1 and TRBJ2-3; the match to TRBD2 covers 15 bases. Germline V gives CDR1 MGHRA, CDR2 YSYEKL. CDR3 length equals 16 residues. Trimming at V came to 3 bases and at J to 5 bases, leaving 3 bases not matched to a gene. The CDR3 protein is CASSHEGLAGGDTQYF. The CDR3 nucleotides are TGCGCCAGCAGCCATGAGGGACTAGCGGGGGGAGATACGCAGTATTTT.

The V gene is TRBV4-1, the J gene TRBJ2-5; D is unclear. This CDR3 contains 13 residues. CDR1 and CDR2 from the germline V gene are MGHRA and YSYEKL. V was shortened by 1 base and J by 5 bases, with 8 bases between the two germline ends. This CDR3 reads CASSQGVRETQYF. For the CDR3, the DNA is TGCGCCAGCAGCCAAGGAGTTCGCGAGACCCAGTACTTC.

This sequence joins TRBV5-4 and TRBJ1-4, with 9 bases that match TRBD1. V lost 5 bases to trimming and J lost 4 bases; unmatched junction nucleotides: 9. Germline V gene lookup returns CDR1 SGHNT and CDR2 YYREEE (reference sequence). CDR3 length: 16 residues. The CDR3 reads CASSRTGGEGNEKLFF. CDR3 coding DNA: TGTGCCAGCAGTCGAACAGGGGGCGAGGGTAATGAAAAACTGTTTTTT.

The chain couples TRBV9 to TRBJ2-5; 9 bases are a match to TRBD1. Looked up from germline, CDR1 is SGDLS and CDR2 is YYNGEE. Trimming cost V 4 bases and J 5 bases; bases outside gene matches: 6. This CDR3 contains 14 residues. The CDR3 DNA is TGTGCCAGCAGCAAACAGGGGGCGCGGGAGACCCAGTACTTC. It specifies CASSKQGARETQYF.

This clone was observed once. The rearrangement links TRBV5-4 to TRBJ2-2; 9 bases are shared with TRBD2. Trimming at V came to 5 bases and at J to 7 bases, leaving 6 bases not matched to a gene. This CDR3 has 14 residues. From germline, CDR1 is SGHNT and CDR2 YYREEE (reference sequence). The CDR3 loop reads CASSRGGAGGELFF. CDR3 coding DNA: TGTGCCAGCAGTCGCGGGGGGGCCGGCGGGGAGCTGTTTTTT.

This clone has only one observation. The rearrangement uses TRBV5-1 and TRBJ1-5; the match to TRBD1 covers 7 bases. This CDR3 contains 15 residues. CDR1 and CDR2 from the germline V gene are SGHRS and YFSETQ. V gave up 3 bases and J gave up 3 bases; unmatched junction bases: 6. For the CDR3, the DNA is TGCGCCAGCAGCTATGGGGGGACAGCCAATCAGCCCCAGCATTTT. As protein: CASSYGGTANQPQHF.

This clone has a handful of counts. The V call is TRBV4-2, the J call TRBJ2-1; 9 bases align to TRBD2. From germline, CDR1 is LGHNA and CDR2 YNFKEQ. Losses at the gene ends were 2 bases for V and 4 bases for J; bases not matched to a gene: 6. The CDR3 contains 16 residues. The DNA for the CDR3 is TGTGCCAGCAGCCAATTCGTCGCGGGGGGGTACAATGAGCAGTTCTTC. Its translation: CASSQFVAGGYNEQFF.

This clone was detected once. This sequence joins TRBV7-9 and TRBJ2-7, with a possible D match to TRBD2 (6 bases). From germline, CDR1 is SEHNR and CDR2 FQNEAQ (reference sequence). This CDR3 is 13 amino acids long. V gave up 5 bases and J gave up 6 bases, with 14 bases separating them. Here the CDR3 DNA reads TGTGCCAGCAGCACTACGCCCGGGGGCGAGCAGTACTTC. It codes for CASSTTPGGEQYF.

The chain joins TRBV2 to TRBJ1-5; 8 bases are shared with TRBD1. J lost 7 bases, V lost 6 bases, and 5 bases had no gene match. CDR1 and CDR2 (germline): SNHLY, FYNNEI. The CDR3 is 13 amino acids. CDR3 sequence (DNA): TGTGCCAGCAGCTGGACAGGGCTGCAGCCCCAGCATTTT. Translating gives CASSWTGLQPQHF. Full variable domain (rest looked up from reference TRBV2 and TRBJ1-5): EPEVTQTPSHQVTQMGQEVILRCVPISNHLYFYWYRQILGQKVEFLVSFYNNEISEKSEIFDDQFSVERPDGSNFTLKIRSTKLEDSAMYFCASSWTGLQPQHFGDGTRLSIL.

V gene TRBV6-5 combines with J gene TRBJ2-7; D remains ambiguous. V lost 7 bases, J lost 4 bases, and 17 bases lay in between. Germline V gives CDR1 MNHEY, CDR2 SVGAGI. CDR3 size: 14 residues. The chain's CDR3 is CASTEDPTRYEQYF. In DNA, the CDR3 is TGTGCCAGCACCGAAGACCCGACAAGATACGAGCAGTACTTC.

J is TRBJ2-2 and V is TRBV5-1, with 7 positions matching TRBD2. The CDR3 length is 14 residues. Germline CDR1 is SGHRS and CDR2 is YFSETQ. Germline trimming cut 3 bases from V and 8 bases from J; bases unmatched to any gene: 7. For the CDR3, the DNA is TGCGCCAGCAGCTACGGCGGGAGTAGGGGGGAGCTGTTTTTT. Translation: CASSYGGSRGELFF.

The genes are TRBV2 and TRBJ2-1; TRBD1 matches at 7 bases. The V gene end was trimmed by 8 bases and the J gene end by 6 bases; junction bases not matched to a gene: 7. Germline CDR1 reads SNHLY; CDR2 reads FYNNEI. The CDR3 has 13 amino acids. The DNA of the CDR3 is TGTGCCAGCCAAAGGGACAGTCGCAATGAGCAGTTCTTC. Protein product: CASQRDSRNEQFF.

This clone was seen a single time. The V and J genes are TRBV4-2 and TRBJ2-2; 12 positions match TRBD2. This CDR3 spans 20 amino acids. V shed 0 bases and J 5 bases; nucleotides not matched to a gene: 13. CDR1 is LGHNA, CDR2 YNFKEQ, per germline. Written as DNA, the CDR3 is TGTGCCAGCAGCCAAGATCAGTGGGCTAGCGGGGGGGCGAGGACCGGGGAGCTGTTTTTT. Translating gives CASSQDQWASGGARTGELFF.

The CDR3 coding sequence is TGTGCCAGCAGTCCTCCGGACTTGCGCACTAGCACAGATACGCAGTATTTT. Amino acid sequence: CASSPPDLRTSTDTQYF. The chain combines TRBV27 with TRBJ2-3; the D gene is possibly TRBD2 (5 bases). The CDR3 runs to 17 residues. Between the trimmed V and J ends, which lost 5 bases and 0 bases, there was a span of 18 bases. CDR1 is MNHEY, CDR2 SMNVEV, per germline (reference sequence).

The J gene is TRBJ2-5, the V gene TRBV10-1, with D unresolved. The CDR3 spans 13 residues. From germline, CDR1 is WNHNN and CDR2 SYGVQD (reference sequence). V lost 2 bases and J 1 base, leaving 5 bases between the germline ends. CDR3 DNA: TGCGCCAGCAGTGAGGGCTTCCAAGAGACCCAGTACTTC. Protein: CASSEGFQETQYF.

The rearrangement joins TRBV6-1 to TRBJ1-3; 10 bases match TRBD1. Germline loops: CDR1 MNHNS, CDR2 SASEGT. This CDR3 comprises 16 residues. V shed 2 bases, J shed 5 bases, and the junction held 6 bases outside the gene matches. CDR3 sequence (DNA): TGTGCCAGCAGTGAATTCACGGGACAGGGGAGAAACACCATATATTTT. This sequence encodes CASSEFTGQGRNTIYF.

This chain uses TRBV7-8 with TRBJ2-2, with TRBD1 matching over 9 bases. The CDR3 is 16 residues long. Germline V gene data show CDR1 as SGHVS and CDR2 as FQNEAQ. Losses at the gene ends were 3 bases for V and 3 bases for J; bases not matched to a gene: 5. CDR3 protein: CASSFVGQGYTGELFF. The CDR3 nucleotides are TGTGCCAGCAGCTTTGTTGGACAGGGGTACACCGGGGAGCTGTTTTTT.

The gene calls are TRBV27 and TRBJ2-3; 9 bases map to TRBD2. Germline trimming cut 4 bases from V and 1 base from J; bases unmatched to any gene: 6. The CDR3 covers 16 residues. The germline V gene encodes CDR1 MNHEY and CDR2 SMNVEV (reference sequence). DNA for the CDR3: TGTGCCAGCAGTTCTTTAGCGGGGGTGGGCACAGATACGCAGTATTTT. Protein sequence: CASSSLAGVGTDTQYF.

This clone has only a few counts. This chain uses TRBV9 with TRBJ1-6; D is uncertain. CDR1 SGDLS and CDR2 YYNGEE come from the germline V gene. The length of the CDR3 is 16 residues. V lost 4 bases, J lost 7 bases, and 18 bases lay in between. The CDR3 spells CASSYGTGRENSPLHF. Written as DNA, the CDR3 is TGTGCCAGCAGCTATGGTACCGGGAGGGAAAATTCACCCCTCCACTTT.

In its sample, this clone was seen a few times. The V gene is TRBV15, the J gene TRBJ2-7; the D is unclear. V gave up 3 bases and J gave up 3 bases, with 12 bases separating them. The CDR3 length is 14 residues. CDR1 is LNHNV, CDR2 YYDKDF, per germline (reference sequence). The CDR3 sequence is CATSSDNGSYEQYV. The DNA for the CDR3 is TGTGCCACCAGCAGCGACAACGGTAGCTACGAGCAGTACGTC.

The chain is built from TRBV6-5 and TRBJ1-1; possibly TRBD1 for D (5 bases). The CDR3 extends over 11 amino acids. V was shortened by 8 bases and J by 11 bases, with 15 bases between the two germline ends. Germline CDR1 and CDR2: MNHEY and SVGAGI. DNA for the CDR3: TGTGCCAGCCTCGGGGGAATTGAGGCTTTCTTT. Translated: CASLGGIEAFF.

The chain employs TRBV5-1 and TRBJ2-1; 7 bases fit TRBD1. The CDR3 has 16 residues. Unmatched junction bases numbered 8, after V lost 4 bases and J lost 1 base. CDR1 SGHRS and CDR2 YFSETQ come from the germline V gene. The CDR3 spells CASSQRTGGSYNEQFF. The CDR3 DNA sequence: TGCGCCAGCAGCCAGAGGACAGGCGGGTCCTACAATGAGCAGTTCTTC. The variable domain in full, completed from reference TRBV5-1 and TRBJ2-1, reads KAGVTQTPRYLIKTRGQQVTLSCSPISGHRSVSWYQQTPGQGLQFLFEYFSETQRNKGNFPGRFSGRQFSNSRSEMNVSTLELGDSALYLCASSQRTGGSYNEQFFGPGTRLTVL.

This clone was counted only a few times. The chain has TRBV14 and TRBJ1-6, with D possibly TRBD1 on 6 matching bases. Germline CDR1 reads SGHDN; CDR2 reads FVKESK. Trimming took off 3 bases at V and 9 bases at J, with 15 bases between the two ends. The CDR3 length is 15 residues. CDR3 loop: CASSHDTGFVSPLHF. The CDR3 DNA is TGTGCCAGCAGCCACGATACAGGGTTCGTTTCACCCCTCCACTTT.

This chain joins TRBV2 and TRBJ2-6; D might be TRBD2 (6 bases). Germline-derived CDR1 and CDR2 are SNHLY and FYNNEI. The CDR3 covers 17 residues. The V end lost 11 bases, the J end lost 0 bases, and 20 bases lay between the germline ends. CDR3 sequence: CALDGGGRISGANVLTF. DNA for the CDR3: TGTGCCCTCGACGGGGGTGGCCGAATCTCTGGGGCCAACGTCCTGACTTTC.

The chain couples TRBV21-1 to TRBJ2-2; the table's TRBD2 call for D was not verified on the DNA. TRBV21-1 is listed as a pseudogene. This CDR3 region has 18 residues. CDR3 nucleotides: TGTGCCAGCAGCAAAGTTAGTGAGCGGGGTACCGGGGGCGGGGAGCTGTTTTTT. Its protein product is CASSKVSERGTGGGELFF.